These 12 T cell receptor beta chains were all obtained from the same sample, sequenced in a study of blood T cell repertoires in COVID-19. Profiled with immunoSEQ multiplex PCR; TCRdb holds only in-frame clones, not every one. The sample gives roughly 230,000 clones, 70% to 90% of which show up once; 6.6% is in the top ten. The sample taken for sequencing was PBMCs or T cells enriched from blood (not recorded which). The receptors were sampled from a woman aged 45-60 years who had been exposed to COVID-19.

This clone was observed a few times. The chain employs TRBV4-1 and TRBJ1-4, with D hard to call. The CDR3 consists of 14 residues. V was trimmed by 0 bases and J by 0 bases, leaving 2 bases between them. Germline loops: CDR1 MGHRA, CDR2 YSYEKL. CDR3 sequence: CASSQDATNEKLFF. CDR3 coding DNA: TGCGCCAGCAGCCAAGACGCAACTAATGAAAAACTGTTTTTT.

The CDR3: CASTPGYEQYF. The DNA of the CDR3 is TGTGCCAGCACCCCCGGGTACGAGCAGTACTTC. The rearrangement uses TRBV7-2 and TRBJ2-7; no definite D call. With 7 bases removed from V and 4 bases from J, the gap between germline ends came to 8 bases. Germline V lookup: CDR1 SGHTA, CDR2 FQGNSA. The CDR3 length is 11 residues.

The chain links TRBV19 to TRBJ2-7; 7 positions match TRBD1. In germline, CDR1 is LNHDA, CDR2 SQIVND (reference sequence). Unmatched junction bases numbered 8, after V lost 6 bases and J lost 0 bases. This CDR3 comprises 15 residues. This CDR3 reads CASSLKGDSSYEQYF. The CDR3 nucleotides read TGTGCCAGTAGCCTAAAAGGGGACAGCTCCTACGAGCAGTACTTC.

V gene TRBV2 combines with J gene TRBJ2-7; 7 bases match TRBD1. In germline, CDR1 is SNHLY, CDR2 FYNNEI. CDR3 length equals 16 residues. With 10 bases clipped from V and 0 bases from J, the junction kept 15 bases outside the gene matches. The CDR3 DNA reads as TGTGCCACCAAAGGGACAGCCTCTAGTCACTCCTACGAGCAGTACTTC. Its translation is CATKGTASSHSYEQYF. Based on the CDR3 plus reference TRBV2 and TRBJ2-7, the full variable domain is EPEVTQTPSHQVTQMGQEVILRCVPISNHLYFYWYRQILGQKVEFLVSFYNNEISEKSEIFDDQFSVERPDGSNFTLKIRSTKLEDSAMYFCATKGTASSHSYEQYFGPGTRLTVT.

J is TRBJ2-1 and V is TRBV11-3, with 7 bases fitting TRBD2. Per germline, CDR1 SGHNT and CDR2 YENEEA. The CDR3 extends over 17 amino acids. The J segment lost 5 bases and the V segment lost 1 base, leaving 11 bases of the junction unmatched. The CDR3 sequence is CASSLARQAGKHNEQFF. CDR3 DNA sequence: TGTGCCAGCAGCTTAGCACGTCAAGCGGGGAAACACAATGAGCAGTTCTTC.

The count of this clone is one. The rearrangement joins TRBV28 to TRBJ1-1; no clear D. Germline V gene sequence: CDR1 MDHEN, CDR2 SYDVKM. The CDR3 totals 14 residues. Trimming shortened V by 5 bases and J by 1 base, and 11 bases separated the two germline ends. DNA of the CDR3: TGTGCCAGCAGTCGGAGTGGCTCGAACACTGAAGCTTTCTTT. Translated: CASSRSGSNTEAFF.

V usage is TRBV5-6 and J usage is TRBJ1-1; TRBD1 aligns across 8 bases. Germline CDR1 reads SGHDT; CDR2 reads YYEEEE. J lost 4 bases, V lost 5 bases, and 4 bases had no gene match. The CDR3 is made up of 13 amino acids. This CDR3 reads CASSTQGVTEAFF. CDR3 nucleotide sequence: TGTGCCAGCAGTACACAGGGGGTCACTGAAGCTTTCTTT.

The chain joins TRBV7-8 to TRBJ1-5; 10 nucleotides agree with TRBD1. CDR1 and CDR2 (germline): SGHVS, FQNEAQ. This CDR3 has 15 residues. V lost 5 bases, J lost 2 bases, and 3 bases stayed unmatched. The CDR3 reads CASSRDRGGNQPQHF. CDR3 sequence (DNA): TGTGCCAGCAGCCGGGACAGGGGAGGCAATCAGCCCCAGCATTTT. Full variable domain (missing parts from reference TRBV7-8 and TRBJ1-5): GAGVSQSPRYKVAKRGQDVALRCDPISGHVSLFWYQQALGQGPEFLTYFQNEAQLDKSGLPSDRFFAERPEGSVSTLKIQRTQQEDSAVYLCASSRDRGGNQPQHFGDGTRLSIL.

This clone was counted between two and nine times. This chain joins TRBV10-3 and TRBJ1-1; 11 nucleotides align to TRBD1. Germline lookup yields CDR1 ENHRY and CDR2 SYGVKD. The CDR3 consists of 15 residues. V lost 7 bases, J lost 4 bases, and 8 bases stayed unmatched. The CDR3 spells CAITPGTGGTTEAFF. The CDR3 DNA follows: TGTGCCATCACCCCCGGGACAGGGGGAACCACTGAAGCTTTCTTT.

The rearrangement links TRBV5-8 to TRBJ1-3; D remains unclear. Germline loops: CDR1 SGHTS, CDR2 YDEGEE. The CDR3 runs to 14 residues. With 0 bases removed from V and 8 bases from J, the gap between germline ends came to 12 bases. The CDR3 nucleotides are TGTGCCAGCAGCTTGGGAGGGTCCGGGGACACCATATATTTT. It specifies CASSLGGSGDTIYF.

This rearrangement joins TRBV11-2 to TRBJ1-1, with D uncertain. The V gene lost 3 bases and the J gene lost 4 bases, with 12 bases spanning the gap. The CDR3 contains 14 residues. CDR1 SGHAT and CDR2 FQNNGV come from the germline V gene. In DNA, the CDR3 is TGTGCCAGCAGCTTCGTGGGAGGAGGCACTGAAGCTTTCTTT. Amino acid sequence: CASSFVGGGTEAFF.

The chain's CDR3 is CSVPSGRGTEAFF. The CDR3 region has the DNA TGCAGCGTCCCTTCGGGGAGGGGCACTGAAGCTTTCTTT. The chain joins TRBV29-1 to TRBJ1-1; the D gene is possibly TRBD1 (5 bases). The CDR3 runs to 13 residues. The V gene's germline CDR1 is SQVTM and CDR2 ANQGSEA. V was cut by 6 bases and J by 4 bases, with 15 bases left in between.